The clone carrying this TCR beta chain was observed many times. Its antigen is unknown. Clinical symptoms, serum thyroxine and TRAb, thyroid ultrasound and orbital computed tomography were used for the diagnoses. The PBMCs were taken from around 10 ml of fresh peripheral blood. This sample stems from a study of T cells in Graves' hyperthyroidism and ophthalmopathy. Study-level findings and limits: The model's output predicted ophthalmopathy at a median of about 5.9 months prior to onset. Ophthalmopathy was told apart from stable hyperthyroidism by a 13 V-J model.

Trimming took off 1 base at V and 2 bases at J, with 10 bases between the two ends. Per germline, CDR1 SGHKS and CDR2 YYEKEE (reference sequence). The CDR3 loop spans 14 amino acids. TCR beta CDR3 region amplification was performed from RNA transcripts. In the first-round RT-PCR of the TCR CDR3, the HTBI primer set was used. In TCRdb, the multiplex PCR reads were re-called with MiXCR into one record per CDR3 protein. The sample lists 550,000 to 650,000 distinct CDR3 sequences; around 14% were seen once. The specimen sequenced was blood. This clonotype was sampled from a woman in her 30s with Graves' hyperthyroidism that later progressed to Graves' ophthalmopathy. The rearrangement uses TRBV5-5 and TRBJ2-7; D may be TRBD2 (5 bases). The CDR3 nucleotides are TGTGCCAGCAGCTTGCCCCCAGCGGCCTACGAGCAGTACTTC. As protein: CASSLPPAAYEQYF.